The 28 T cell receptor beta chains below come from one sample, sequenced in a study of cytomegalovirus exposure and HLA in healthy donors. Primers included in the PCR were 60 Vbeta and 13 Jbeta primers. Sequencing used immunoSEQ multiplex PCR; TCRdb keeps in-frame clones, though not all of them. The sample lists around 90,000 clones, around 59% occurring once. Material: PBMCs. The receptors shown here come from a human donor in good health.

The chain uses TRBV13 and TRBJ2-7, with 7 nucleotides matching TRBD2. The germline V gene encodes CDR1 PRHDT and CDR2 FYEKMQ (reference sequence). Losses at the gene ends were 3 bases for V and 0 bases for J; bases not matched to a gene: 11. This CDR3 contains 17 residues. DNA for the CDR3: TGTGCCAGCAGCTTTTTACTGGGGGGGAGGAGCTCCTACGAGCAGTACTTC. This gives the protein CASSFLLGGRSSYEQYF.

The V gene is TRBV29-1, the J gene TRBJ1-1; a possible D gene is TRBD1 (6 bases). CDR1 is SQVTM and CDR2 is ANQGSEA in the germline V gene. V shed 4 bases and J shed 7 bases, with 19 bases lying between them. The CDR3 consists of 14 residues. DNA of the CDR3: TGCAGCGTTGTGGGGGGGCCGGATGATGGTGAAGCTTTCTTT. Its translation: CSVVGGPDDGEAFF.

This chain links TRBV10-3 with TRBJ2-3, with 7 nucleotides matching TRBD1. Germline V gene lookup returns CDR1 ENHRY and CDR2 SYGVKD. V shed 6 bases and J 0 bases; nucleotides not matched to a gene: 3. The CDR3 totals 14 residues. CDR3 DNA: TGTGCCATCAGGGAGACAGGGAGCACAGATACGCAGTATTTT. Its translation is CAIRETGSTDTQYF.

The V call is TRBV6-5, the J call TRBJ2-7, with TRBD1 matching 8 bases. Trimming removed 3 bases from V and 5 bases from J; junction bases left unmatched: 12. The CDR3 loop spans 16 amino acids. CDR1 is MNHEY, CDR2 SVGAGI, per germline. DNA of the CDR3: TGTGCCAGCAGTTATAGCCAGGGACAGGTTGGGGACGAGCAGTACTTC. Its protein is CASSYSQGQVGDEQYF.

The CDR3: CASSRDFREPLHF. Written as DNA, the CDR3 is TGTGCCAGCAGCCGGGATTTTAGAGAACCCCTCCACTTT. The chain employs TRBV7-3 and TRBJ1-6; D is unresolved. Germline CDR1 reads SGHTA; CDR2 reads FQGTGA. The CDR3 length is 13 residues. Trimming left V 5 bases short and J 12 bases short, with 14 bases between.

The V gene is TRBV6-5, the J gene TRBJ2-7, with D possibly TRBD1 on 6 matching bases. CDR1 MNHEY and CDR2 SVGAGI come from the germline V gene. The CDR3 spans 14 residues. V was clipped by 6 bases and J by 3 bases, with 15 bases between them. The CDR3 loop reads CASSPTGHFYEQYF. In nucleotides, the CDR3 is TGTGCCAGCAGCCCCACGGGACACTTCTACGAGCAGTACTTC.

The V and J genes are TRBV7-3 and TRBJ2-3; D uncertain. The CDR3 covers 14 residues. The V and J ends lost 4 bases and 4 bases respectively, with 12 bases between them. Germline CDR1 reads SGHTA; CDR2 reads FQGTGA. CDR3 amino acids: CASSSRFVSDTQYF. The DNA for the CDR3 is TGTGCCAGCAGCTCCCGTTTTGTATCAGATACGCAGTATTTT.

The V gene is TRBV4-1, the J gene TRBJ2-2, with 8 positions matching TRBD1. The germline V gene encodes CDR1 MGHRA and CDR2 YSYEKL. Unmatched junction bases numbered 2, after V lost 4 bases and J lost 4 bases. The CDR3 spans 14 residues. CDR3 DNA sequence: TGCGCCAGCAGCCCCGGACAGGGCACCGGGGAGCTGTTTTTT. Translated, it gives CASSPGQGTGELFF.

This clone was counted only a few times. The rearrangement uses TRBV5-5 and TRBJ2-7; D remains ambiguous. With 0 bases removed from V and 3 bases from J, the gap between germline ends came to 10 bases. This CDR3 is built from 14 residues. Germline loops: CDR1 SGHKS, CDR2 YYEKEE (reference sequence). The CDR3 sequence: CASSLGQIRYEQYF. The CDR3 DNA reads TGTGCCAGCAGCTTGGGTCAGATCCGCTACGAGCAGTACTTC.

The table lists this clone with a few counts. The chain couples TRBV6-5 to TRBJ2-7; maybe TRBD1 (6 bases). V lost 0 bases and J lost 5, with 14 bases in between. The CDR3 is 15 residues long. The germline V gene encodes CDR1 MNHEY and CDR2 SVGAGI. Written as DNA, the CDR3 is TGTGCCAGCAGTTACTCGGGCAGGGGAAGGGACGAGCAGTACTTC. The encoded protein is CASSYSGRGRDEQYF.

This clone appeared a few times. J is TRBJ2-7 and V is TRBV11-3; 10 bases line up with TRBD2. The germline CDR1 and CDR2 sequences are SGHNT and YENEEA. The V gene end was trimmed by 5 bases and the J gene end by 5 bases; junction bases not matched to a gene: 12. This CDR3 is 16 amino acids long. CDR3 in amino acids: CASSPGKLAGVDEQYF. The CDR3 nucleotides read TGTGCCAGCAGCCCCGGGAAGCTAGCGGGGGTCGACGAGCAGTACTTC.

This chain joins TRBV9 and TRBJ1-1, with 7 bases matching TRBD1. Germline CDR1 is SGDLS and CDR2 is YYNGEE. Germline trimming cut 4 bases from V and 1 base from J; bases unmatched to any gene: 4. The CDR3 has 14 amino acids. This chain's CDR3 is CASSPRTGNTEAFF. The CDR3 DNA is TGTGCCAGCAGCCCCCGGACAGGGAACACTGAAGCTTTCTTT.

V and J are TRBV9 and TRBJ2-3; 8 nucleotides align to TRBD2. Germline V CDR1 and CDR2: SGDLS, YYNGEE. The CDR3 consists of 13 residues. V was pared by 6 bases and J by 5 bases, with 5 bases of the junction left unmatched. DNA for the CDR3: TGTGCCAGCACTAAGCGGGGGTTAGATACGCAGTATTTT. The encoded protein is CASTKRGLDTQYF.

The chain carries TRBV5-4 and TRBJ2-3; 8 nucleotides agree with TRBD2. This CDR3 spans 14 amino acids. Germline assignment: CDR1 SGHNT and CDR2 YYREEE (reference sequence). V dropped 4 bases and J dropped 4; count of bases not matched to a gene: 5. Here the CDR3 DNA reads TGTGCCAGCAGCACCGGGACTAGTGCAGATACGCAGTATTTT. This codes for CASSTGTSADTQYF.

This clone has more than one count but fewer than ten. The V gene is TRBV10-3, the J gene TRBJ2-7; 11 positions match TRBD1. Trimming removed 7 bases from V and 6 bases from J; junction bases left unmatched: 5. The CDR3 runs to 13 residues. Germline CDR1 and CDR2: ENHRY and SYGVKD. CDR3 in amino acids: CAITGTGGGEQYF. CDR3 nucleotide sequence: TGTGCCATCACGGGGACAGGGGGAGGCGAGCAGTACTTC.

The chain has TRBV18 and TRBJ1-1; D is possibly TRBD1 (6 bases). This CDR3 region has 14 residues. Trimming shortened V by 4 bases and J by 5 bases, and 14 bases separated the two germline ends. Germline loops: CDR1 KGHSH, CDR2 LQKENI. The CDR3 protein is CASSHTGTRTEAFF. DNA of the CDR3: TGTGCCAGCTCACACACAGGGACGAGGACTGAAGCTTTCTTT.

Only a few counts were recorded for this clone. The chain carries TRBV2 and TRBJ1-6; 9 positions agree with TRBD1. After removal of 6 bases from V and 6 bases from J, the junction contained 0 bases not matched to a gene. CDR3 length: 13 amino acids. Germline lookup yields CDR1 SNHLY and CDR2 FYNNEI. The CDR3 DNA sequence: TGTGCCAGCAGGGGACAGGGTAATTCACCCCTCCACTTT. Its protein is CASRGQGNSPLHF.

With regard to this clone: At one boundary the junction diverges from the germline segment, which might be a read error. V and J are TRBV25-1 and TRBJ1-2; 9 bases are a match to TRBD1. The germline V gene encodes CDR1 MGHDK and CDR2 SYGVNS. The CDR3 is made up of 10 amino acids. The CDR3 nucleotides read TGTCACACCCGGGACAGGGCGCTTTCCTTC. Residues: CHTRDRALSF.

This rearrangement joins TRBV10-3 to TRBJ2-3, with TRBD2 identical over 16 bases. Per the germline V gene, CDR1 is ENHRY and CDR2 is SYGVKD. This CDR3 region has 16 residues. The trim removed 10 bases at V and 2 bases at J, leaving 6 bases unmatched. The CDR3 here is CATGLAGGPNTDTQYF. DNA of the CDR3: TGTGCCACGGGACTAGCGGGGGGGCCAAACACAGATACGCAGTATTTT.

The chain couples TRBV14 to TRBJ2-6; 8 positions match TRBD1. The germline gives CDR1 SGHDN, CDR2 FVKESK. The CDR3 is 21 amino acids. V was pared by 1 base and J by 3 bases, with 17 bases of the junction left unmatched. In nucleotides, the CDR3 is TGTGCCAGCAGCCAAGTAAAAGGACAGGGTCTCCGGGACCGTGGGGCCAACGTCCTGACTTTC. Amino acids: CASSQVKGQGLRDRGANVLTF. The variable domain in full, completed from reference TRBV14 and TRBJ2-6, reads EAGVTQFPSHSVIEKGQTVTLRCDPISGHDNLYWYRRVMGKEIKFLLHFVKESKQDESGMPNNRFLAERTGGTYSTLKVQPAELEDSGVYFCASSQVKGQGLRDRGANVLTFGAGSRLTVL.

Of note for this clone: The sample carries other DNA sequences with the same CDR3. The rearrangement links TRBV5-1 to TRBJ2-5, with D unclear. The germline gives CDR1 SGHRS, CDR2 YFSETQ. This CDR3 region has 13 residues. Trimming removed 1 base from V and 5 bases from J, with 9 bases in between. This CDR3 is CASSLSPRETQYF. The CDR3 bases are TGCGCCAGCAGCTTGAGCCCCCGTGAGACCCAGTACTTC.

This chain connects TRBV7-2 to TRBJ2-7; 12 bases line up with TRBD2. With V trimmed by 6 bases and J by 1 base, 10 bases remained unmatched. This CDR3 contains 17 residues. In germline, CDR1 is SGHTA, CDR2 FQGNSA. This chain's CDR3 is CASSQLAGGYRSYEQYF. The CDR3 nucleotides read TGTGCCAGCAGTCAACTAGCGGGGGGCTATAGATCCTACGAGCAGTACTTC. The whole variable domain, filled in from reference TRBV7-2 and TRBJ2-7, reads GAGVSQSPSNKVTEKGKDVELRCDPISGHTALYWYRQSLGQGLEFLIYFQGNSAPDKSGLPSDRFSAERTGGSVSTLTIQRTQQEDSAVYLCASSQLAGGYRSYEQYFGPGTRLTVT.

The chain's CDR3 is CASSPQGLDGYGYTF. In nucleotides, the CDR3 is TGCGCCAGCAGCCCCCAGGGGTTAGATGGCTATGGCTACACCTTC. V and J are TRBV5-1 and TRBJ1-2, with D possibly matching TRBD1 (6 bases). The CDR3 spans 15 residues. Germline values: CDR1 SGHRS, CDR2 YFSETQ. V lost 4 bases to trimming and J lost 4 bases, with 17 bases between them.

The CDR3: CASSLGLYTDTQYF. CDR3 coding DNA: TGTGCCAGCAGCTTAGGTCTGTACACAGATACGCAGTATTTT. V usage is TRBV7-2 and J usage is TRBJ2-3, with D unclear. Germline V CDR1 and CDR2: SGHTA, FQGNSA. The CDR3 has 14 residues. The V end was cut by 1 base, the J end by 2 bases, with 7 bases between.

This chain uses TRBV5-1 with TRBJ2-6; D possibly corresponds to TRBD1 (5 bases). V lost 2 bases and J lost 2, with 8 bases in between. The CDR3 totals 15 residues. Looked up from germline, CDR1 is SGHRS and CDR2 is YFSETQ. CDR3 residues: CASSFEGAGANVLTF. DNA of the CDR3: TGCGCCAGCAGCTTTGAAGGGGCTGGGGCCAACGTCCTGACTTTC.

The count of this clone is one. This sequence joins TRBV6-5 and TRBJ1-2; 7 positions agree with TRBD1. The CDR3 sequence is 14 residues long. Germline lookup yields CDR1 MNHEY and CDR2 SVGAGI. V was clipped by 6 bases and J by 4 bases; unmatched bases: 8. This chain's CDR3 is CASRLRQGGYGYTF. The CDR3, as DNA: TGTGCCAGCAGACTCAGACAGGGAGGCTATGGCTACACCTTC.

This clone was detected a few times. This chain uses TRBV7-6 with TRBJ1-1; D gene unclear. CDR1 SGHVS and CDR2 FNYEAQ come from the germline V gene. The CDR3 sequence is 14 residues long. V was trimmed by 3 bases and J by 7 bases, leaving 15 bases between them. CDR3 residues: CASSLKSGVSEAFF. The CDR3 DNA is TGTGCCAGCAGCTTGAAGAGCGGGGTTAGTGAAGCTTTCTTT.

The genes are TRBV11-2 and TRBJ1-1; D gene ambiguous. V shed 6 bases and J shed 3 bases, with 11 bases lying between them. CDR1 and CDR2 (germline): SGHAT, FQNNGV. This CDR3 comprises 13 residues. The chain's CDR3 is CASSLGGDTEAFF. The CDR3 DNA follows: TGTGCCAGCAGTCTGGGCGGGGACACTGAAGCTTTCTTT. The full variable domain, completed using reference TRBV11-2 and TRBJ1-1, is EAGVAQSPRYKIIEKRQSVAFWCNPISGHATLYWYQQILGQGPKLLIQFQNNGVVDDSQLPKDRFSAERLKGVDSTLKIQPAKLEDSAVYLCASSLGGDTEAFFGQGTRLTVV.